These T cell receptor beta chains were read from a single sample in a study of T-cell memory formation after mild COVID-19. TCRdb reprocessed the 5' RACE reads with MiXCR, giving one entry per CDR3 protein. Of approximately 290,000 distinct CDR3 sequences in the sample, around 8% were seen once. What was sequenced was PBMCs or a T cell subset sorted from them (not recorded which). The receptors stem from a man between 18 and 29 years old who had mild COVID-19 (a few samples of this study predate the infection). Cell type and time point are not known. Each CDR3 is given without its conserved first and last residue. Each record gives: V gene, CDR3 protein.

V: TRBV9; CDR3: ASSVGQGTGPTGELF
V: TRBV27; CDR3: ASSLLAGGLNEQF
V: TRBV18; CDR3: ASSPRVGGTDTQY
V: TRBV4-3; CDR3: ASSQPGRASEQF
V: TRBV24-1; CDR3: ATSDSSDGYSEQF
V: TRBV7-2; CDR3: ASSYRQGMNTEAF
V: TRBV24-1; CDR3: ATSDPGANTGELF
V: TRBV2; CDR3: ASHGLGGYT
V: TRBV6-2/TRBV6-3; CDR3: ASSYSGLPGETQY
V: TRBV12-3/TRBV12-4; CDR3: ASRAGTGVTYEQY
V: TRBV29-1; CDR3: SVELPEGWETQY
V: TRBV6-4; CDR3: ASSTGTGLAREAF
V: TRBV12-3/TRBV12-4; CDR3: ASSLRGTETQY
V: TRBV9; CDR3: ASSVGQVGTGELF
V: TRBV20-1; CDR3: SAIPGQGVFSEAF
V: TRBV27; CDR3: ASSLEGAYGNTIY
V: TRBV30; CDR3: AWSEQVLYGYT
V: TRBV6-6; CDR3: ASWDGGTTQY
V: TRBV20-1; CDR3: SARSPGGGNTEAF
V: TRBV7-2; CDR3: ASSQVRNTGELF
V: TRBV5-1; CDR3: ASSLGQGRHYGYT
V: TRBV4-3; CDR3: ASSQESKGRGTEAF
V: TRBV5-1; CDR3: ASFSPGLYNEQF
V: TRBV19; CDR3: ASTRGGFTDTQY
V: TRBV6-2/TRBV6-3; CDR3: ASTNRAGELF
V: TRBV2; CDR3: ASRGLAGDHRSYNEQF
V: TRBV15; CDR3: ATSRDLWEPPYQETQY
V: TRBV7-2; CDR3: ASSWNRVQPQH
V: TRBV6-6; CDR3: ASRSGTANSPLH
V: TRBV13; CDR3: ASSLRESPGELF
V: TRBV5-4; CDR3: ASSPILDRNTGELF
V: TRBV5-1; CDR3: ASSPYSNTEAF
V: TRBV5-1; CDR3: ASSLLEVDTQY
V: TRBV7-8; CDR3: ASSFVAGGVTQY
V: TRBV7-2; CDR3: ASSLGPGTGRIQETQY
V: TRBV7-2; CDR3: ASSLARGETYTGELF
V: TRBV12-3/TRBV12-4; CDR3: ASSTDRVPGYT
V: TRBV12-3/TRBV12-4; CDR3: ASSARAITDTQY
V: TRBV12-3/TRBV12-4; CDR3: ASRHSTGGNYGYT
V: TRBV5-1; CDR3: ASSGRDSSTDTQY
V: TRBV20-1; CDR3: SAGDTGVGTEAF
V: TRBV6-1; CDR3: ASSESGRAEAF
V: TRBV7-2; CDR3: ASSPGPNSNQPQH
V: TRBV7-2; CDR3: ASSPRARNTEAF
V: TRBV18; CDR3: ASSPWGGRTGELF
V: TRBV29-1; CDR3: SVEVVWGYT
V: TRBV29-1; CDR3: SVAGRSMNTEAF
V: TRBV2; CDR3: ASSENGSYSPLH
V: TRBV20-1; CDR3: SAIRTGGNQPQH
V: TRBV30; CDR3: AWSGKSNQPQH
V: TRBV21-1; CDR3: ASSESGGRTETQY